A selection of T cell receptor beta chains follows, all from one sample in a study of IL-32 and malignant T cell survival in cutaneous lymphoma. The protocol was immunoSEQ multiplex PCR, while the TCRdb copy is restricted to in-frame clones and leaves out a portion. The sample lists a few thousand clones, roughly 80% occurring once. The sample consisted of blood, taken on day 0. The receptors come from a human donor with cutaneous T cell lymphoma. CDR3s include the opening cysteine and the closing phenylalanine or tryptophan.

J gene | V gene | CDR3 protein
TRBJ2-2 | TRBV2 | CASSETSGDTGELFF
TRBJ2-1 | TRBV27 | CASSSSIGDLYNEQFF
TRBJ2-7 | TRBV5-1 | CASSLTSGREVLYEQYF
TRBJ2-3 | TRBV4-3 | CASSQSDRRGDTQYF
TRBJ2-1 | TRBV7-2 | CASSFQGHEQFF
TRBJ2-7 | TRBV6-5 | CASSYSGVGGYEQYF
TRBJ1-1 | TRBV2 | CATAVTWNTEAFF
TRBJ2-7 | TRBV10-2 | CASRDLAGGTYEQYF
TRBJ2-6 | TRBV7-2 | CASSGFSRRQIRANVLTF
TRBJ2-2 | TRBV23-1 | CASSQGTSWRGTGELFF
TRBJ2-7 | TRBV4-3 | CASSLTGPNYEQYF
TRBJ1-5 | TRBV6-5 | CASSYLGVNQPQHF
TRBJ2-5 | TRBV7-7 | CASSSGRGTLETQYF
TRBJ2-5 | TRBV4-3 | CASSQGQQETQYF
TRBJ1-2 | TRBV4-3 | CASNQGTRGYTF
TRBJ2-7 | TRBV5-6 | CASSSNRRECWEQYF
TRBJ2-2 | TRBV11-3 | CASSLINTGELFF
TRBJ2-1 | TRBV4-2 | CASSQDPGDAEQFF